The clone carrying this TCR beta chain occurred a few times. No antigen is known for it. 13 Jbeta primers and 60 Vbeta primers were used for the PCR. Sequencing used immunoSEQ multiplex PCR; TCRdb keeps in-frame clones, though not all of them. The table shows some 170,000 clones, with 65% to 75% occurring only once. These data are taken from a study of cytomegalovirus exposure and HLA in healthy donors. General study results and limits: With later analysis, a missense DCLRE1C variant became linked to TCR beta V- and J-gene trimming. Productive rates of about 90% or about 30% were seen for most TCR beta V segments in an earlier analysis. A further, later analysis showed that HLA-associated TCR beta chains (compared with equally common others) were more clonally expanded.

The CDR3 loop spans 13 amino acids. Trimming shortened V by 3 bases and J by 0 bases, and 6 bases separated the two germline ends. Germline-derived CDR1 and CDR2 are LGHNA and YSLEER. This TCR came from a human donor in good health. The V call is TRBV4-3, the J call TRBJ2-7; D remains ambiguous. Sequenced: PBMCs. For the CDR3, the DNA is TGCGCCAGCAGCCAGGGCATCTCCTACGAGCAGTACTTC. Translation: CASSQGISYEQYF.